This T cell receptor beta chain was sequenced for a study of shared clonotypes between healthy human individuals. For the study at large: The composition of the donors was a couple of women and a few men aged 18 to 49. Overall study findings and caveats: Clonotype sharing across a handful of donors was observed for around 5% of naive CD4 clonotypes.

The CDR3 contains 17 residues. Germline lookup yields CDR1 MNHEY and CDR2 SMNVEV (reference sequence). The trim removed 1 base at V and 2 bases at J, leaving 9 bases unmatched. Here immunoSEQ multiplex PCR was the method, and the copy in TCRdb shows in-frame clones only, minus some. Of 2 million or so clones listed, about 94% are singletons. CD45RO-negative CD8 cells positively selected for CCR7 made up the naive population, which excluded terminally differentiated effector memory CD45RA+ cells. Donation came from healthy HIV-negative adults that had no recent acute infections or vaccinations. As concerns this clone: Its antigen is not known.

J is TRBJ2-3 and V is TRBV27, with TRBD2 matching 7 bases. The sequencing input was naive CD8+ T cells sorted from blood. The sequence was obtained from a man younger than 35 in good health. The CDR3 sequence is CASSLLSPGGFTDTQYF. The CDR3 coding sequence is TGTGCCAGCAGTTTATTATCCCCGGGGGGTTTCACAGATACGCAGTATTTT.